The rows below give T cell receptor beta chains drawn from one sample of a study of OX40 agonist ivuxolimab in advanced cancers. Here immunoSEQ multiplex PCR was the method, and the copy in TCRdb shows in-frame clones only, minus some. The sample carries about 49,000 clones, 80% to 85% recorded once. Sample: CD4+ or CD8+ T cells sorted from blood, taken in a trial of the OX40 agonist ivuxolimab. These receptors all come from an adult with an advanced solid tumor such as melanoma, head and neck, liver or kidney cancer. Each CDR3 is given with its conserved first and last residue. Fields, in order: clone size, V gene, CDR3 length, D gene, J gene, CDR3 protein, CDR3 DNA. The D gene is left open where the match is weak. Some rows mark clone size as missing; the rest say once, few, many or name a class of expanded clone.

size: once
V: TRBV28
length: 16
D: TRBD2
J: TRBJ2-1
CDR3: CASSTRLAGEYNEQFF
DNA: TGTGCCAGCAGTACCAGACTAGCGGGGGAGTACAATGAGCAGTTCTTC

size: once
V: TRBV6-6
length: 15
D: -
J: TRBJ1-5
CDR3: CASSLIGTALQPQHF
DNA: TGTGCCAGCAGTTTAATTGGTACAGCGCTTCAGCCCCAGCATTTT

size: -
V: TRBV27
length: 14
D: -
J: TRBJ1-1
CDR3: CATGTAPLNTEAFF
DNA: TGTGCCACCGGGACCGCTCCTCTGAACACTGAAGCTTTCTTT

size: -
V: TRBV29-1
length: 14
D: TRBD1
J: TRBJ1-2
CDR3: CSVVEIGTGSGYTF
DNA: TGCAGCGTTGTAGAGATCGGGACAGGGAGTGGCTACACCTTC

size: few
V: TRBV7-6
length: 14
D: -
J: TRBJ1-1
CDR3: CASSLDQVGTEAFF
DNA: TGTGCCAGCAGCTTAGACCAGGTCGGCACTGAAGCTTTCTTT

size: -
V: TRBV7-2
length: 12
D: -
J: TRBJ1-1
CDR3: CASSLGGSEAFF
DNA: TGTGCCAGCAGCCTCGGGGGAAGTGAAGCTTTCTTT

size: -
V: TRBV25-1
length: 16
D: -
J: TRBJ1-1
CDR3: CASSAKFGRGETEAFF
DNA: TGTGCCAGCAGTGCCAAGTTCGGCAGGGGAGAGACTGAAGCTTTCTTT

size: -
V: TRBV27
length: 15
D: TRBD1
J: TRBJ2-5
CDR3: CASSFIGGQAETQYF
DNA: TGTGCCAGCAGTTTTATTGGTGGACAGGCAGAGACCCAGTACTTC

size: -
V: TRBV9
length: 15
D: TRBD1
J: TRBJ2-7
CDR3: CASSLSGTGTYEQYF
DNA: TGTGCCAGCAGCCTGTCCGGGACAGGGACCTACGAGCAGTACTTC

size: -
V: TRBV21-1
length: 14
D: -
J: TRBJ1-1
CDR3: CASMGHDMNTEAFF
DNA: TGTGCCAGCATGGGTCATGACATGAACACTGAAGCTTTCTTT

size: -
V: TRBV11-2
length: 15
D: TRBD2
J: TRBJ2-3
CDR3: CASSFSGLALDTQYF
DNA: TGTGCCAGCAGCTTCTCGGGACTAGCGTTAGATACGCAGTATTTT

size: -
V: TRBV27
length: 14
D: -
J: TRBJ1-3
CDR3: CASSPGTSGNTIYF
DNA: TGTGCCAGCAGTCCCGGGACCTCTGGAAACACCATATATTTT

size: medium-sized
V: TRBV5-1
length: 15
D: TRBD1
J: TRBJ1-2
CDR3: CASSLEGQLAYGYTF
DNA: TGCGCCAGCAGCTTGGAGGGACAGCTAGCTTATGGCTACACCTTC

size: -
V: TRBV7-9
length: 17
D: -
J: TRBJ1-4
CDR3: CASSEFVAGPSNEKLFF
DNA: TGTGCCAGCAGCGAATTCGTGGCAGGCCCATCTAATGAAAAACTGTTTTTT

size: -
V: TRBV27
length: 12
D: -
J: TRBJ2-3
CDR3: CASSTGADTQYF
DNA: TGTGCCAGCAGCACAGGAGCGGATACGCAGTATTTT

size: -
V: TRBV11-2
length: 16
D: TRBD2
J: TRBJ2-1
CDR3: CASSIGVASGDNEQFF
DNA: TGTGCCAGCAGCATTGGGGTGGCTAGCGGAGACAATGAGCAGTTCTTC

size: -
V: TRBV11-3
length: 17
D: TRBD1
J: TRBJ2-1
CDR3: CASSLGVDRGIYNEQFF
DNA: TGTGCCAGCAGCTTAGGGGTGGACAGGGGTATTTACAATGAGCAGTTCTTC

size: -
V: TRBV19
length: 13
D: -
J: TRBJ1-1
CDR3: CASSIWMNTEAFF
DNA: TGTGCCAGTAGTATTTGGATGAACACTGAAGCTTTCTTT